This is a list of T cell receptor beta chains from one sample in a study of CXCR3-negative and CXCR3-positive naive CD8 T cells. TCRdb re-called the 5' RACE reads and catalogs CDR3 proteins one per entry, DNA excluded. The sample totals fewer than 65,000 distinct CDR3 sequences. The sequenced sample consisted of naive CXCR3+ CD8+ T cells from blood. The receptors come from a human donor in good health. Some clones in this sample may be carry-over from other donors' samples. The CDR3 runs from the conserved cysteine through the conserved F or W.

J gene	V gene	CDR3 length	CDR3 protein
TRBJ2-1	TRBV3-1	16	CASSQDRVFSYNEQFF
TRBJ2-7	TRBV6-5	15	CASTWSGGASYEQYF
TRBJ2-7	TRBV18	15	CASSPSPGEAVEQYF
TRBJ2-3	TRBV5-6	20	CASSLGWAKGTGGVSDTQYF
TRBJ2-7	TRBV6-5	15	CASSYGQGVSYEQYF
TRBJ2-4	TRBV29-1	15	CSVETSGRAGGIQYF
TRBJ2-2	TRBV6-4	14	CASGESGTTGELFF
TRBJ2-5	TRBV29-1	15	CSVESSGGYGETQYF
TRBJ2-1	TRBV20-1	16	CSARESEREGRYEQFF
TRBJ2-7	TRBV7-9	14	CASSPGQGADEQYF
TRBJ2-7	TRBV20-1	14	CSAKHGTQSYEQYF
TRBJ2-5	TRBV7-2	13	CASSPQGAETQYF
TRBJ2-6	TRBV2	17	CASNLRAGRDGANVLTF
TRBJ1-1	TRBV7-3	18	CASSPTRTGGYLNTEAFF
TRBJ2-2	TRBV6-5	15	CASSYGGEPTGELFF